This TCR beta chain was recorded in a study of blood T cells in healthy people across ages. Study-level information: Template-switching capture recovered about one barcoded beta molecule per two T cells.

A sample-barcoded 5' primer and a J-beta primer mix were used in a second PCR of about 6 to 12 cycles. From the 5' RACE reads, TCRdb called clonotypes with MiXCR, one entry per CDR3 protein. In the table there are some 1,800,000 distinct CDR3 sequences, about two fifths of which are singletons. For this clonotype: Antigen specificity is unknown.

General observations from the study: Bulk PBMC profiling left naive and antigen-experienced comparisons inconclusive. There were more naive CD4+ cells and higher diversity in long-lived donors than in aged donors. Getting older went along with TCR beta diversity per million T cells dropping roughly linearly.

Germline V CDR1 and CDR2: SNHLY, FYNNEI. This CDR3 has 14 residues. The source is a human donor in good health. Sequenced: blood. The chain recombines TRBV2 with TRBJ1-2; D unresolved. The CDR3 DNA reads TGTGCTAGCCAGCTCGCGGGTTCAGGCTATGGCTACACCTTC. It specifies CASQLAGSGYGYTF.